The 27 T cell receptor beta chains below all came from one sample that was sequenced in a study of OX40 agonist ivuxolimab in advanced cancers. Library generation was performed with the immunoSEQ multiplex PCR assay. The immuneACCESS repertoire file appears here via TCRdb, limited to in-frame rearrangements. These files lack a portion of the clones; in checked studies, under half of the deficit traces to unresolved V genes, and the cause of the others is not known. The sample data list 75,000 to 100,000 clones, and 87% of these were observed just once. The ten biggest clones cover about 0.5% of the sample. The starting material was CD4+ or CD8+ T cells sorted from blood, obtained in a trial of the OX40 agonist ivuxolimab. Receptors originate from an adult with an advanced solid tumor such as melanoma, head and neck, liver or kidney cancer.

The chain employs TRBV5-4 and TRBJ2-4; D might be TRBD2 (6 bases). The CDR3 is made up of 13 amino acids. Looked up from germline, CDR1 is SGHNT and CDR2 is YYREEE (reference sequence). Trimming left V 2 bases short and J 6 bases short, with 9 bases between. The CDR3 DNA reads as TGTGCCAGCAGCTTCCAGGGAGGAAACATTCAGTACTTC. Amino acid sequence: CASSFQGGNIQYF.

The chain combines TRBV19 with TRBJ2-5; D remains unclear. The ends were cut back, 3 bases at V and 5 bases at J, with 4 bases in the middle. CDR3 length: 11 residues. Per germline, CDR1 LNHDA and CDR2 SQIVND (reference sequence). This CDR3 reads CASSMSETQYF. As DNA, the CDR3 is TGTGCCAGTAGTATGTCGGAGACCCAGTACTTC.

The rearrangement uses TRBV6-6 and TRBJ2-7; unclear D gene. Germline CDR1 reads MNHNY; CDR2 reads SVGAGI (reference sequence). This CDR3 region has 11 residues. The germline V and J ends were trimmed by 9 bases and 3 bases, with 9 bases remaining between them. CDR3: CASVELYEQYF. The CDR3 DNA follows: TGTGCCAGTGTCGAGCTCTACGAGCAGTACTTC.

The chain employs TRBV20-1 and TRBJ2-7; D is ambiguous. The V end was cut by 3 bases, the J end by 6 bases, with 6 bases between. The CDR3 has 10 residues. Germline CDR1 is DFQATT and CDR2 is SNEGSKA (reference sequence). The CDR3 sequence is CSASKSEQYF. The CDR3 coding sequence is TGCAGTGCTAGTAAGAGCGAGCAGTACTTC.

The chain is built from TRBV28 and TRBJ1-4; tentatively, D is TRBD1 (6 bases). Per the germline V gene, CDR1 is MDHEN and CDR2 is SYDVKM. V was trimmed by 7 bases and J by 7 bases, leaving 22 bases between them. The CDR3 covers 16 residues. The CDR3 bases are TGTGCCAGCATCGAGGGGTCCGGGACATTCGGTGAAAAACTGTTTTTT. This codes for CASIEGSGTFGEKLFF.

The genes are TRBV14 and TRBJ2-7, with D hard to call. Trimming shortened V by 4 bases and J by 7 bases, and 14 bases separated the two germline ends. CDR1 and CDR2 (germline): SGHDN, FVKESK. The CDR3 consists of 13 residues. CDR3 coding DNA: TGTGCCAGCAGCCCCCGCCTCCGAGGTGAGCAGTACTTC. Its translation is CASSPRLRGEQYF.

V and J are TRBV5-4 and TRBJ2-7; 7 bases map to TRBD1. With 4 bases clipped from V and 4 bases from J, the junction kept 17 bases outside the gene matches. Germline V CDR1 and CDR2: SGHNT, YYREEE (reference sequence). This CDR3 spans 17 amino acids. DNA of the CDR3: TGTGCCAGCAGCCTCCCCCCCGGCCAGGGGACAGATTACGAGCAGTACTTC. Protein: CASSLPPGQGTDYEQYF.

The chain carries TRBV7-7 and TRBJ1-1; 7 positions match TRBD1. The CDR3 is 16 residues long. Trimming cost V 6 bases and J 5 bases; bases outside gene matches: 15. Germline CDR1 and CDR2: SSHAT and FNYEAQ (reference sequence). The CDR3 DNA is TGTGCCAGCAGTAGACAGGGAGGGGCCCCGGAGACTGAAGCTTTCTTT. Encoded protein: CASSRQGGAPETEAFF.

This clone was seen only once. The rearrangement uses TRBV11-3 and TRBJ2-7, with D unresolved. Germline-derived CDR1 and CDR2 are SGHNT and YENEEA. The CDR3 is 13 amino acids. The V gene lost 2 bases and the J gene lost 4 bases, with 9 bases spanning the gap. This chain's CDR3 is CASSLILGYEQYF. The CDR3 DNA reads TGTGCCAGCAGCTTAATATTGGGATACGAGCAGTACTTC.

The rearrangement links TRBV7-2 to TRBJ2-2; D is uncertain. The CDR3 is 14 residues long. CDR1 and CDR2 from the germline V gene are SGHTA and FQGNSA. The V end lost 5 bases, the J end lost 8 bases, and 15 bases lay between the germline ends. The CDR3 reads CASSEGITAGELFF. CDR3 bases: TGTGCCAGCAGCGAAGGGATCACCGCGGGGGAGCTGTTTTTT. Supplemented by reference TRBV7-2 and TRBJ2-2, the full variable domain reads GAGVSQSPSNKVTEKGKDVELRCDPISGHTALYWYRQSLGQGLEFLIYFQGNSAPDKSGLPSDRFSAERTGGSVSTLTIQRTQQEDSAVYLCASSEGITAGELFFGEGSRLTVL.

This CDR3 reads CASSLDRGRYEQYF. The CDR3 DNA follows: TGTGCCAGCAGCTTAGACAGGGGGCGGTACGAGCAGTACTTC. The V call is TRBV7-2, the J call TRBJ2-7; 9 nucleotides line up with TRBD1. Germline CDR1 reads SGHTA; CDR2 reads FQGNSA. V was clipped by 1 base and J by 4 bases; unmatched bases: 2. This CDR3 region has 14 residues. The whole variable domain, filled in from reference TRBV7-2 and TRBJ2-7, reads GAGVSQSPSNKVTEKGKDVELRCDPISGHTALYWYRQSLGQGLEFLIYFQGNSAPDKSGLPSDRFSAERTGGSVSTLTIQRTQQEDSAVYLCASSLDRGRYEQYFGPGTRLTVT.

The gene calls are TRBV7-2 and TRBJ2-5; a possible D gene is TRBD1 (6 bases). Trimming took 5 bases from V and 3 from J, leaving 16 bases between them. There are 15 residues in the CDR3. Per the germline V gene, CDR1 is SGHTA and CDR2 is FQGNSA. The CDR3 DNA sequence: TGTGCCAGCAGCCCTGCCGGGTCAGGGGAAGAGACCCAGTACTTC. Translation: CASSPAGSGEETQYF.

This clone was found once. The CDR3 bases are TGTGCCAGCAGCAGGGGCCTGAACACTGAAGCTTTCTTT. As protein: CASSRGLNTEAFF. The chain recombines TRBV5-5 with TRBJ1-1; D is possibly TRBD1 (5 bases). Germline assignment: CDR1 SGHKS and CDR2 YYEKEE (reference sequence). The CDR3 length is 13 residues. The V end was cut by 4 bases, the J end by 0 bases, with 7 bases between.

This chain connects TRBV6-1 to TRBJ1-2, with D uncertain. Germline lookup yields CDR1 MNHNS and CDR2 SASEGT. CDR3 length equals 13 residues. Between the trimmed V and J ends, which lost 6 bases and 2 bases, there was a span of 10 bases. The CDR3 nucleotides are TGTGCCAGCAGCACGGCCCCGAACTATGGCTACACCTTC. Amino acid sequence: CASSTAPNYGYTF.

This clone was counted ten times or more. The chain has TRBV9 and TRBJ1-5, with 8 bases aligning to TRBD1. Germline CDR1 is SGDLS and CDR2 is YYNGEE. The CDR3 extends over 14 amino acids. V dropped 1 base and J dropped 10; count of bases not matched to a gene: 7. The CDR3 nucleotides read TGTGCCAGCAGCGTACAGGGGACAGGAGGTCCCCAGCATTTT. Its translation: CASSVQGTGGPQHF.

CDR3 sequence: CASSYYPGEPQHF. The CDR3, as DNA: TGTGCCAGCAGTTACTACCCCGGGGAGCCCCAGCATTTT. The chain couples TRBV2 to TRBJ1-5; D uncertain. V lost 5 bases to trimming and J lost 8 bases, with 13 bases between them. This CDR3 comprises 13 residues. Germline CDR1 reads SNHLY; CDR2 reads FYNNEI.

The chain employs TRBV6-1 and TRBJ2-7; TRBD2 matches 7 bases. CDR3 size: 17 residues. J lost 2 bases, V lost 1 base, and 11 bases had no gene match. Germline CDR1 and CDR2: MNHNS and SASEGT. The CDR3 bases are TGTGCCAGCAGTGAAGTCAGGGAGGGATTGGGGGCCTACGAGCAGTACTTC. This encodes CASSEVREGLGAYEQYF.

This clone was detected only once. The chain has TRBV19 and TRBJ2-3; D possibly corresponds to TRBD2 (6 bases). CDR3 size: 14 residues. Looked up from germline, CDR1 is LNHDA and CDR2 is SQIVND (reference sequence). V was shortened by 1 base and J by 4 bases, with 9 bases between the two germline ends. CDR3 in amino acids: CASSIGSGADTQYF. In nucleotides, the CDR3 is TGTGCCAGTAGTATAGGGTCGGGAGCAGATACGCAGTATTTT.

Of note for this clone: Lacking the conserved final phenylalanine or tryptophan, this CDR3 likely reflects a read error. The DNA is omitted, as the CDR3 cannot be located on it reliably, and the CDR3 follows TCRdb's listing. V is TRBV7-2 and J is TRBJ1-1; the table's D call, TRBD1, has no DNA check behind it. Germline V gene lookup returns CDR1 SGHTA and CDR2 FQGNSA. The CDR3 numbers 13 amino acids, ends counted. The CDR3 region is CASSPGRNRGQSY.

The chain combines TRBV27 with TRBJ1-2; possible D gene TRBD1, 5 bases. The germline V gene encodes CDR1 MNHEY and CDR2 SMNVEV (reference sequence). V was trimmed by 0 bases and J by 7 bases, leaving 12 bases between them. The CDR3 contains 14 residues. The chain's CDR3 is CASSLSQGTRGYTF. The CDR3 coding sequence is TGTGCCAGCAGTTTATCTCAGGGAACTCGTGGCTACACCTTC.

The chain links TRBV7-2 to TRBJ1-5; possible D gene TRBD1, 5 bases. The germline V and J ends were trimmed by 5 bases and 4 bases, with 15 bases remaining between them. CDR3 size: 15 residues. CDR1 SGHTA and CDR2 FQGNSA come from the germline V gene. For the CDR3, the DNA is TGTGCCAGCAGCCCGATCCCAGGGCCGAATCAGCCCCAGCATTTT. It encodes CASSPIPGPNQPQHF.

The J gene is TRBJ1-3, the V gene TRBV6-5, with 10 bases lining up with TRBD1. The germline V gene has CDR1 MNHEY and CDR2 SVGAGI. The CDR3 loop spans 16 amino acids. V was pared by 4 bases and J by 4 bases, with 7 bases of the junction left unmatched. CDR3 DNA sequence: TGTGCCAGCAGTTCCCGGGACAGGGGTCTCGGAAACACCATATATTTT. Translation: CASSSRDRGLGNTIYF.

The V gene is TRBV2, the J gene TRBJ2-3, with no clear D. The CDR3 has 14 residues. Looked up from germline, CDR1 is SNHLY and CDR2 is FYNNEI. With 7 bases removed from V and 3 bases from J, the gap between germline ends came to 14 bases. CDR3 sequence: CASKAVVRTDTQYF. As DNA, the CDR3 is TGTGCCAGCAAGGCGGTAGTGAGAACAGATACGCAGTATTTT.

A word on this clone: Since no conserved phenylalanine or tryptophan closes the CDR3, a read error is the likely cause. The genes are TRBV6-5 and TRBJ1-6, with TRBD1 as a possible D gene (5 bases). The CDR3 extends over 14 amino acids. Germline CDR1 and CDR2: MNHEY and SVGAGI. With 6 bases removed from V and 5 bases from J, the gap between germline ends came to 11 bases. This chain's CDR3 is CASRGPSNNSPLHL. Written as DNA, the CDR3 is TGTGCCAGCAGGGGACCGAGCAATAATTCACCCCTCCACCTT.

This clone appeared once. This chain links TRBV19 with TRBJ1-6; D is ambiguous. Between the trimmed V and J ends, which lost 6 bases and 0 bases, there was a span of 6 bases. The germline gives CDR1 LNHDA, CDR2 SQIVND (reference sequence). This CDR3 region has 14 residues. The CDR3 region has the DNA TGTGCCAGTAGGCCTAGCTCCTATAATTCACCCCTCCACTTT. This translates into CASRPSSYNSPLHF.

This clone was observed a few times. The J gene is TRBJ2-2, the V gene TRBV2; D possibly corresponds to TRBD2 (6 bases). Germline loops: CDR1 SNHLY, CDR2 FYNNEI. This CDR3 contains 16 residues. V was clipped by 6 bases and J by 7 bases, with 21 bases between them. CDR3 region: CASSARSHRGGGELFF. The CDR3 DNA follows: TGTGCCAGCAGCGCACGCAGCCACCGGGGAGGCGGGGAGCTGTTTTTT.

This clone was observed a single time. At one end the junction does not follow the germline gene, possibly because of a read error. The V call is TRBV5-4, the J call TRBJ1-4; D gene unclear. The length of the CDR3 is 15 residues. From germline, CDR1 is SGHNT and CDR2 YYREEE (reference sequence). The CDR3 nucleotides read TGCGCCAGCAGCCCGAACAGCCCTCGTAATGAAAAACTGTTTTTT. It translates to CASSPNSPRNEKLFF. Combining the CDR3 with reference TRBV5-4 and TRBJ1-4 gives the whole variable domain ETGVTQSPTHLIKTRGQQVTLRCSSQSGHNTVSWYQQALGQGPQFIFQYYREEENGRGNFPPRFSGLQFPNYSSELNVNALELDDSALYLCASSPNSPRNEKLFFGSGTQLSVL.